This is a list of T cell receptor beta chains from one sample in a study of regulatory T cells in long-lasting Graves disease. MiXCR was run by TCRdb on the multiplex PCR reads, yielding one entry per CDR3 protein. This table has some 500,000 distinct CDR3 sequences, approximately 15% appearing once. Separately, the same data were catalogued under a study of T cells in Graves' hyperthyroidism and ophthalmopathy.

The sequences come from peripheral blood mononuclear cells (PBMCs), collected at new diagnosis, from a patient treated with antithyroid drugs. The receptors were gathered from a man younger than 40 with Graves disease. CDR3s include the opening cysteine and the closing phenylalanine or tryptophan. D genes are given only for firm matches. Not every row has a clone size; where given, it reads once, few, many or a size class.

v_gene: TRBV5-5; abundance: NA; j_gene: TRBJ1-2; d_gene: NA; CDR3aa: CASSSVGGYTF; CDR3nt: TGTGCCAGCAGCTCCGTAGGGGGCTACACCTTC
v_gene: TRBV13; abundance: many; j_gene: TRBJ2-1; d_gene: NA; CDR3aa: CASSLGGSGKKFF; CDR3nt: TGTGCCAGCAGCTTAGGGGGTTCGGGTAAAAAGTTCTTC
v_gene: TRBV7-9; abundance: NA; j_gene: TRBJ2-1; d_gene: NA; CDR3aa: CASSPTTGTAYNEQFF; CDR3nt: TGTGCCAGCAGCCCTACGACTGGGACGGCTTACAATGAGCAGTTCTTC
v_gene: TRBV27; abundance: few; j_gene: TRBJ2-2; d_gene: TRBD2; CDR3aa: CASTRSGRPNTGGLFF; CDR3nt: TGTGCCAGCACTCGTAGCGGGAGGCCCAACACCGGGGGGCTGTTTTTT
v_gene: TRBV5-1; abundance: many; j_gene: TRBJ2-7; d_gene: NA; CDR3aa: CASSLQGARGAEQYF; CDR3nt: TGCGCCAGCAGCCTTCAAGGAGCGAGAGGTGCCGAGCAGTACTTC
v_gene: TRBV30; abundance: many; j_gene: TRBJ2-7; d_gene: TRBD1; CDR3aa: CAWSVTQGPYEQYF; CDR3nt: TGTGCCTGGAGTGTTACACAGGGGCCCTACGAGCAGTACTTC
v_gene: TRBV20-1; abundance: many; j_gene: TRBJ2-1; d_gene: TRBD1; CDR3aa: CSAADRYNEQFF; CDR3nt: TGCAGTGCGGCGGACAGGTACAATGAGCAGTTCTTC
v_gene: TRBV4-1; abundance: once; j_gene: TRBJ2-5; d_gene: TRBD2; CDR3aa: CASSHHGLAGPFGTQYF; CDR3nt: TGCGCCAGCAGCCACCACGGACTAGCGGGACCTTTCGGGACCCAGTACTTC
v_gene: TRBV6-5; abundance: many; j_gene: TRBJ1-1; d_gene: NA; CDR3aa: CASSYQDAPGTEAFF; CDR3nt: TGTGCCAGCAGTTACCAGGACGCTCCCGGCACTGAAGCTTTCTTT
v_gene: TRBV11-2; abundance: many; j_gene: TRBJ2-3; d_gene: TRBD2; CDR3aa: CASSLGAGALTDTQYF; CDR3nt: TGTGCCAGCAGCTTAGGGGCGGGAGCCCTCACAGATACGCAGTATTTT
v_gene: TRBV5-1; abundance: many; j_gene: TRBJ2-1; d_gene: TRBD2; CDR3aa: CASSLAGRESDEQFF; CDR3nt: TGCGCCAGCAGCTTGGCCGGGCGGGAGTCCGATGAGCAGTTCTTC
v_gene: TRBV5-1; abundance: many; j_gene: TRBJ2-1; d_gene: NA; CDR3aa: CASSLAWDNEQFF; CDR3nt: TGCGCCAGCAGCTTGGCATGGGACAATGAGCAGTTCTTC
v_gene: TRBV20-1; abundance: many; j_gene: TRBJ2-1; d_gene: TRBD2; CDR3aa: CSATSGSSYNEQFF; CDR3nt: TGCAGTGCTACTAGCGGAAGCTCCTACAATGAGCAGTTCTTC
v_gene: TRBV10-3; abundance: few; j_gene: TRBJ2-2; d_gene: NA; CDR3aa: CAISASTTNTGELFF; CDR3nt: TGTGCCATCAGTGCCAGCACCACGAACACCGGGGAGCTGTTTTTT